This T cell receptor (beta chain) appears in the sequencing data of a study of T-cell reconstitution after alpha-beta-depleted transplantation in children. Whole-study results and caveats: After one year, T-cell counts and TCRbeta diversity mostly came from new T cells. There were reportedly several hundred expanded graft clones from which alpha-beta T cells came about two months after transplant.

Germline CDR1 and CDR2: DFQATT and SNEGSKA (reference sequence). The CDR3 extends over 13 amino acids. V was clipped by 7 bases and J by 3 bases, with 16 bases between them. Unique molecular identifiers were built into the TCRbeta library. TCRdb re-analysed the PCR reads in MiXCR, keeping a single row per CDR3 protein. In the table there are about 600,000 distinct CDR3 sequences, roughly 24% of which are singletons. A few counts support this clonotype. What it recognizes is unknown. Specimen: PBMCs, mostly from graft donor cells, collected 360 days after TCRalphabeta/CD19-depleted stem cell transplant. The source is a boy younger than two who had a stem cell transplant for acute myeloid leukemia, so the T cells may come from the graft donor. The rearrangement links TRBV20-1 to TRBJ2-7; weak D call: TRBD2 (6 bases). This CDR3 reads CSVSAGLFYEQYF. In DNA, the CDR3 is TGCAGTGTTAGTGCGGGGTTGTTCTACGAGCAGTACTTC.